This T cell receptor beta chain is from a study of T cells in tuberculosis. Study in general: Sequenced TCRs come from CD1B-GMM tetramer-binding T cells. Samples predate treatment or fall within its first 7 days.

The CDR3 spans 16 residues. The germline gives CDR1 LNHDA, CDR2 SQIVND (reference sequence). With 5 bases clipped from V and 7 bases from J, the junction kept 9 bases outside the gene matches. On this clone itself: As yet, its antigen is unknown.

Sequenced by immunoSEQ multiplex PCR; TCRdb stores in-frame clones only, minus some. The table records approximately 49,000 clones, 90% to 95% of them present only once. Study-wide results and limits: Active tuberculosis alpha repertoires lay closer to GMM-specific TCRs than controls'.

Noted time point: new active TB diagnosis, blood taken before or within 7 days of starting treatment. Each donor contributed 85,000 to 100,000 T cells on average, unsorted. Sequencing was performed on PBMCs, taken at tuberculosis diagnosis. The clonotype comes from an adult with tuberculosis. The chain couples TRBV19 to TRBJ1-6; 9 nucleotides align to TRBD1. Here the CDR3 DNA reads TGTGCCAGTAGTCAACGGACAGGGGCTGGGAATTCACCCCTCCACTTT. This gives the protein CASSQRTGAGNSPLHF.